These 32 T cell receptor beta chains originate from one sample sequenced in a study of regulatory T cells in long-lasting Graves disease. Investigators prepared the TCR beta libraries by applying iRepertoire HTBI primers and Arm-PCR of CDR3 regions. Using its own MiXCR run on the multiplex PCR reads, TCRdb lists one record per CDR3 protein. The sample has about 660,000 distinct CDR3 sequences, about 32% seen once; the top ten hold under 55%. Noted time point: persistent/refractory GD, antithyroid drugs over 5 years with positive TRAb. Construction of the TCR library relied on RNA isolated from PBMCs. The input for sequencing was peripheral blood mononuclear cells (PBMCs), taken when the disease was refractory, from a patient treated with antithyroid drugs. These receptors all come from a female donor with Graves disease.

The chain is built from TRBV7-2 and TRBJ1-2; TRBD1 matches at 8 bases. Germline V gene data show CDR1 as SGHTA and CDR2 as FQGNSA. The CDR3 contains 12 residues. The V segment lost 5 bases and the J segment 12 bases; nucleotides outside the gene matches: 8. CDR3 sequence: CASSPRQGWDTF. The CDR3 nucleotides read TGTGCCAGCAGCCCCCGACAGGGGTGGGACACCTTC.

Regarding this clonotype: The junction departs from the called germline gene at one end, perhaps through a read error. The chain recombines TRBV12-3 or TRBV12-4 with TRBJ2-3; the match to TRBD2 covers 12 bases. This CDR3 region has 18 residues. The CDR3: CASSSGQTSGSSTDTQYF. The DNA of the CDR3 is TGTGCCAGCAGTTCGGGGCAGACTAGCGGGAGTAGCACGGATACGCAGTATTTT.

The gene calls are TRBV19 and TRBJ1-2, with no clear D. Trimming cost V 9 bases and J 7 bases, with 18 bases left between them. Germline V gives CDR1 LNHDA, CDR2 SQIVND (reference sequence). There are 13 residues in the CDR3. CDR3 bases: TGTGCCAGCCAGGATCCCGGACGGTCTGGCTACACCTTC. Protein: CASQDPGRSGYTF.

This clonotype was observed a handful of times. The chain couples TRBV2 to TRBJ1-1; D is uncertain. Germline V gene data show CDR1 as SNHLY and CDR2 as FYNNEI. V gave up 1 base and J gave up 4 bases, with 7 bases separating them. CDR3 length: 13 amino acids. The DNA of the CDR3 is TGTGCCAGCAGTGAAGAGGTTAGCACTGAAGCTTTCTTT. Encoded protein: CASSEEVSTEAFF.

This chain connects TRBV3-1 to TRBJ1-2; D uncertain. Germline assignment: CDR1 LGHDT and CDR2 YNNKEL (reference sequence). CDR3 length: 16 amino acids. V lost 0 bases and J 8 bases, leaving 19 bases between the germline ends. The CDR3: CASSQEAGRTGLGYTF. For the CDR3, the DNA is TGTGCCAGCAGCCAAGAAGCTGGAAGGACGGGATTGGGCTACACCTTC.

V gene TRBV10-3 combines with J gene TRBJ1-2; D remains unclear. Trimming pared 5 bases from V and 0 bases from J, leaving 10 bases between. The CDR3 runs 14 residues. Germline values: CDR1 ENHRY, CDR2 SYGVKD. This chain's CDR3 is CAISRQSSNYGYTF. DNA for the CDR3: TGTGCCATCAGTCGGCAGAGTTCTAACTATGGCTACACCTTC.

In this sample, this clonotype turned up many times. The CDR3: CASSSYRTTNEKLFF. CDR3 DNA sequence: TGTGCCAGCAGCTCTTACAGAACAACTAATGAAAAACTGTTTTTT. V and J are TRBV11-2 and TRBJ1-4; D call uncertain. The germline V and J ends were trimmed by 4 bases and 0 bases, with 9 bases remaining between them. This CDR3 spans 15 amino acids. Germline-derived CDR1 and CDR2 are SGHAT and FQNNGV.

The table lists this clonotype with many counts. The chain uses TRBV28 and TRBJ2-5; TRBD1 matches at 12 bases. The V and J ends lost 2 bases and 5 bases, in that order; junction bases with no gene match: 6. The germline CDR1 and CDR2 sequences are MDHEN and SYDVKM. The CDR3 has 16 amino acids. CDR3 coding DNA: TGTGCCAGCAGTTTACCGGGACAGGGGGCATGGGAGACCCAGTACTTC. Translated: CASSLPGQGAWETQYF.

This chain connects TRBV20-1 to TRBJ2-1; D is undetermined. Between the trimmed V and J ends, which lost 3 bases and 8 bases, there was a span of 11 bases. The CDR3 totals 12 residues. From germline, CDR1 is DFQATT and CDR2 SNEGSKA (reference sequence). CDR3 sequence reads: CSARRLGDEQFF. CDR3 nucleotide sequence: TGCAGTGCTAGGCGATTGGGCGATGAGCAGTTCTTC.

This clonotype has a count of ten or more. This chain links TRBV6-5 with TRBJ2-7; 8 nucleotides line up with TRBD1. Trimming took 4 bases from V and 3 from J; bases not matched to a gene: 8. CDR3 length equals 15 residues. Germline CDR1 reads MNHEY; CDR2 reads SVGAGI. CDR3 in amino acids: CASSFPDRGVYEQYF. CDR3 bases: TGTGCCAGCAGTTTCCCCGACAGGGGAGTCTACGAGCAGTACTTC.

The chain joins TRBV27 to TRBJ1-1, with a tentative D call TRBD1 (5 bases). Trimming removed 8 bases from V and 4 bases from J, with 17 bases in between. Germline V lookup: CDR1 MNHEY, CDR2 SMNVEV (reference sequence). The CDR3 consists of 14 residues. The CDR3 DNA reads TGTGCCAGCTTTCGACCCGGGGGGTTCACTGAAGCTTTCTTT. This codes for CASFRPGGFTEAFF.

This clonotype was seen a few times. This rearrangement joins TRBV9 to TRBJ1-2; the D is unclear. V gave up 0 bases and J gave up 1 base, with 7 bases separating them. CDR1 SGDLS and CDR2 YYNGEE come from the germline V gene. CDR3 length: 14 residues. CDR3 nucleotides: TGTGCCAGCAGCGTAGAGGCAATTAACTATGGCTACACCTTC. It is translated as CASSVEAINYGYTF.

V gene TRBV5-1 combines with J gene TRBJ1-6, with D possibly TRBD1 on 5 matching bases. Germline V gives CDR1 SGHRS, CDR2 YFSETQ. Trimming stripped 4 bases from V and 8 bases from J, with 13 bases between. The CDR3 is 14 amino acids. The CDR3 DNA reads as TGCGCCAGCAGCATCACCTCGGGACATTCACCCCTCCACTTT. It codes for CASSITSGHSPLHF.

Comment on this clonotype: This may come from a read error, since a much larger clone is one base off. The chain combines TRBV20-1 with TRBJ1-5, with D maybe TRBD1 (6 bases). The CDR3 spans 13 residues. V lost 1 base and J lost 3, with 7 bases in between. CDR1 is DFQATT, CDR2 SNEGSKA, per germline (reference sequence). Here the CDR3 reads CSARGQVNQPQHF. The CDR3 bases are TGCAGTGCTAGAGGACAGGTCAATCAGCCCCAGCATTTT.

This clonotype showed up many times. V is TRBV10-1 and J is TRBJ1-4; the match to TRBD1 covers 9 bases. Looked up from germline, CDR1 is WNHNN and CDR2 is SYGVQD (reference sequence). The trim removed 3 bases at V and 8 bases at J, leaving 10 bases unmatched. The CDR3 runs to 16 residues. The CDR3 coding sequence is TGCGCCAGCAGTGACCGCACAGGGGGCAGGCGGGAAAAACTGTTTTTT. It is translated as CASSDRTGGRREKLFF.

This clonotype was observed at least ten times. The J gene is TRBJ2-7, the V gene TRBV12-3 or TRBV12-4; 12 positions match TRBD1. This CDR3 contains 15 residues. Trimming took 6 bases from V and 6 from J; bases not matched to a gene: 9. Here the CDR3 DNA reads TGTGCCAGCAGGTCCGGGACAGGGGGCGCGTCCGAGCAGTACTTC. Amino acid sequence: CASRSGTGGASEQYF.

The chain carries TRBV7-6 and TRBJ1-2; no reliable D call. Germline loops: CDR1 SGHVS, CDR2 FNYEAQ. This CDR3 comprises 16 residues. V gave up 5 bases and J gave up 4 bases, with 20 bases separating them. The CDR3 protein is CASSPGPGSNPYGYTF. For the CDR3, the DNA is TGTGCCAGCAGCCCCGGGCCGGGGTCCAACCCCTATGGCTACACCTTC.

This chain uses TRBV11-2 with TRBJ1-6; no definite D call. Germline assignment: CDR1 SGHAT and CDR2 FQNNGV. CDR3 size: 15 residues. V was shortened by 5 bases and J by 4 bases, with 12 bases between the two germline ends. The CDR3 DNA sequence: TGTGCCAGCAGCCCCAGTCTCGCTTATAATTCACCCCTCCACTTT. It translates to CASSPSLAYNSPLHF. Complete variable domain (other parts from reference TRBV11-2 and TRBJ1-6): EAGVAQSPRYKIIEKRQSVAFWCNPISGHATLYWYQQILGQGPKLLIQFQNNGVVDDSQLPKDRFSAERLKGVDSTLKIQPAKLEDSAVYLCASSPSLAYNSPLHFGNGTRLTVT.

This rearrangement joins TRBV7-2 to TRBJ1-2; tentatively, D is TRBD1 (5 bases). The V gene lost 7 bases and the J gene lost 4 bases, with 16 bases spanning the gap. The CDR3 spans 14 residues. Germline loops: CDR1 SGHTA, CDR2 FQGNSA. The CDR3 is CASTFTDGGYGYTF. Written as DNA, the CDR3 is TGTGCCAGCACTTTCACGGATGGGGGCTATGGCTACACCTTC. Full variable domain (outside the CDR3, taken from reference TRBV7-2 and TRBJ1-2): GAGVSQSPSNKVTEKGKDVELRCDPISGHTALYWYRQSLGQGLEFLIYFQGNSAPDKSGLPSDRFSAERTGGSVSTLTIQRTQQEDSAVYLCASTFTDGGYGYTFGSGTRLTVV.

The chain links TRBV7-8 to TRBJ1-6; 9 bases line up with TRBD1. The CDR3 contains 18 residues. V lost 5 bases and J lost 0; bases outside the gene matches: 8. Germline CDR1 reads SGHVS; CDR2 reads FQNEAQ. CDR3: CASSPTDRGSSYNSPLHF. DNA for the CDR3: TGTGCCAGCAGCCCAACGGACAGGGGCAGCTCCTATAATTCACCCCTCCACTTT.

This clonotype has a count of ten or more. This rearrangement joins TRBV28 to TRBJ1-2; 9 nucleotides match TRBD1. CDR1 is MDHEN, CDR2 SYDVKM, per germline. The CDR3 totals 17 residues. J gave up 0 bases and V 6 bases, and 11 bases lay outside the gene matches. CDR3 region: CASRSSGQGSSNYGYTF. The DNA for the CDR3 is TGTGCCAGCAGATCCTCGGGACAGGGAAGTTCTAACTATGGCTACACCTTC.

This clonotype was detected ten times or more. This rearrangement joins TRBV11-3 to TRBJ2-7, with TRBD1 identical over 9 bases. The CDR3 is made up of 15 amino acids. CDR1 and CDR2 (germline): SGHNT, YENEEA. The junction had 11 bases not matched to a gene; V was cut back by 5 bases and J by 6 bases. The CDR3 nucleotides read TGTGCCAGCAGCCGGTCCGGGACAGGGACGGGCGAGCAGTACTTC. Residues: CASSRSGTGTGEQYF.

This clonotype was picked up a small number of times. V and J are TRBV3-1 and TRBJ1-1; 7 positions agree with TRBD1. Trimming at V came to 2 bases and at J to 5 bases, leaving 8 bases not matched to a gene. Per germline, CDR1 LGHDT and CDR2 YNNKEL (reference sequence). The CDR3 loop spans 15 amino acids. The CDR3: CASSQTDRVGTEAFF. The DNA for the CDR3 is TGTGCCAGCAGCCAAACAGACAGGGTGGGAACTGAAGCTTTCTTT.

The rearrangement joins TRBV19 to TRBJ2-7; 13 bases are a match to TRBD2. The length of the CDR3 is 18 residues. Per the germline V gene, CDR1 is LNHDA and CDR2 is SQIVND (reference sequence). V dropped 0 bases and J dropped 5; count of bases not matched to a gene: 10. CDR3 protein: CASSIDPRTSGSVHEQYF. The CDR3 nucleotides are TGTGCCAGTAGTATAGATCCCCGGACTAGCGGGAGTGTCCACGAGCAGTACTTC. The full variable domain, with the rest looked up from reference TRBV19 and TRBJ2-7, is DGGITQSPKYLFRKEGQNVTLSCEQNLNHDAMYWYRQDPGQGLRLIYYSQIVNDFQKGDIAEGYSVSREKKESFPLTVTSAQKNPTAFYLCASSIDPRTSGSVHEQYFGPGTRLTVT.

This clonotype was counted many times. The genes are TRBV5-1 and TRBJ1-2; TRBD1 matches 9 bases. This CDR3 spans 14 amino acids. Losses at the gene ends were 4 bases for V and 5 bases for J; bases not matched to a gene: 6. In germline, CDR1 is SGHRS, CDR2 YFSETQ. In DNA form, the CDR3 reads TGCGCCAGCAGCCTCTGGACAGGGGAGTATGGCTACACCTTC. The encoded protein is CASSLWTGEYGYTF.

This clonotype was found many times. CDR3 protein: CASSYGGLADYEQYF. In DNA form, the CDR3 reads TGTGCCAGCAGTTACGGGGGCCTAGCGGACTACGAGCAGTACTTC. This chain links TRBV6-5 with TRBJ2-7, with D possibly being TRBD2 (7 bases). Deletions cut 2 bases from V and 3 bases from J, with 14 bases between. Germline V CDR1 and CDR2: MNHEY, SVGAGI. This CDR3 region has 15 residues.

This clonotype was observed a few times. This chain joins TRBV10-3 and TRBJ2-5; 9 bases map to TRBD2. Germline V gives CDR1 ENHRY, CDR2 SYGVKD. Trimming at V came to 6 bases and at J to 0 bases, leaving 2 bases not matched to a gene. The CDR3 has 14 residues. The CDR3 loop reads CAISRTSDQETQYF. CDR3 nucleotides: TGTGCCATCAGCAGGACTAGCGACCAAGAGACCCAGTACTTC.

CDR3 in amino acids: CASSLTRGGGTEAFF. In nucleotides, the CDR3 is TGCGCCAGCAGCTTGACCAGGGGTGGGGGGACTGAAGCTTTCTTT. The rearrangement links TRBV5-1 to TRBJ1-1; possibly TRBD1 for D (6 bases). Germline loops: CDR1 SGHRS, CDR2 YFSETQ. Deletions cut 1 base from V and 5 bases from J, with 15 bases between. The CDR3 has 15 amino acids.

This clonotype was seen more than once but under ten times. This chain joins TRBV20-1 and TRBJ2-2; the match to TRBD2 covers 9 bases. Losses at the gene ends were 3 bases for V and 1 base for J; bases not matched to a gene: 3. The length of the CDR3 is 15 residues. Germline assignment: CDR1 DFQATT and CDR2 SNEGSKA (reference sequence). The CDR3 spells CSARSGRRNTGELFF. CDR3 DNA sequence: TGCAGTGCTAGGAGCGGGAGGAGGAACACCGGGGAGCTGTTTTTT.

This clonotype occurred many times. The CDR3 here is CASSFMWGPGNQPQHF. The CDR3, as DNA: TGTGCCAGCAGTTTCATGTGGGGGCCGGGCAATCAGCCCCAGCATTTT. This chain uses TRBV28 with TRBJ1-5, with a possible D match to TRBD1 (6 bases). Germline CDR1 and CDR2: MDHEN and SYDVKM. The CDR3 is made up of 16 amino acids. Trimming cost V 3 bases and J 2 bases, with 14 bases left between them.

The rearrangement joins TRBV5-1 to TRBJ2-1; a weak D match, TRBD2 (5 bases). The CDR3 totals 16 residues. In germline, CDR1 is SGHRS, CDR2 YFSETQ. V was trimmed by 0 bases and J by 3 bases, leaving 13 bases between them. CDR3 coding DNA: TGCGCCAGCAGCTTGGAGTCGTGGGAGTACTACAATGAGCAGTTCTTC. Residues: CASSLESWEYYNEQFF.

The chain combines TRBV20-1 with TRBJ1-1; D uncertain. CDR1 is DFQATT, CDR2 SNEGSKA, per germline (reference sequence). This CDR3 spans 16 amino acids. The V end lost 0 bases, the J end lost 6 bases, and 20 bases lay between the germline ends. The CDR3 protein is CSARDRWGQIRSEAFF. CDR3 sequence (DNA): TGCAGTGCTAGAGATCGATGGGGTCAAATCCGATCTGAAGCTTTCTTT.